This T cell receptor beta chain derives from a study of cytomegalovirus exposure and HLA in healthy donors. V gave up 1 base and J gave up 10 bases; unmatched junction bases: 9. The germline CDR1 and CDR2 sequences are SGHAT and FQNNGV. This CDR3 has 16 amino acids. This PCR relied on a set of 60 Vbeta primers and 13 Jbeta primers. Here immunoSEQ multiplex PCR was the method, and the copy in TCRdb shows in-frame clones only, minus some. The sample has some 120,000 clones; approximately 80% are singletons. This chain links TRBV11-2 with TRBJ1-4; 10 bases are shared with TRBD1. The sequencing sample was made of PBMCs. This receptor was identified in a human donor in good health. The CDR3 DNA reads TGTGCCAGCAGCTTAGGCCGACAGGGGGCTTCTGGAAAACTGTTTTTT. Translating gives CASSLGRQGASGKLFF.